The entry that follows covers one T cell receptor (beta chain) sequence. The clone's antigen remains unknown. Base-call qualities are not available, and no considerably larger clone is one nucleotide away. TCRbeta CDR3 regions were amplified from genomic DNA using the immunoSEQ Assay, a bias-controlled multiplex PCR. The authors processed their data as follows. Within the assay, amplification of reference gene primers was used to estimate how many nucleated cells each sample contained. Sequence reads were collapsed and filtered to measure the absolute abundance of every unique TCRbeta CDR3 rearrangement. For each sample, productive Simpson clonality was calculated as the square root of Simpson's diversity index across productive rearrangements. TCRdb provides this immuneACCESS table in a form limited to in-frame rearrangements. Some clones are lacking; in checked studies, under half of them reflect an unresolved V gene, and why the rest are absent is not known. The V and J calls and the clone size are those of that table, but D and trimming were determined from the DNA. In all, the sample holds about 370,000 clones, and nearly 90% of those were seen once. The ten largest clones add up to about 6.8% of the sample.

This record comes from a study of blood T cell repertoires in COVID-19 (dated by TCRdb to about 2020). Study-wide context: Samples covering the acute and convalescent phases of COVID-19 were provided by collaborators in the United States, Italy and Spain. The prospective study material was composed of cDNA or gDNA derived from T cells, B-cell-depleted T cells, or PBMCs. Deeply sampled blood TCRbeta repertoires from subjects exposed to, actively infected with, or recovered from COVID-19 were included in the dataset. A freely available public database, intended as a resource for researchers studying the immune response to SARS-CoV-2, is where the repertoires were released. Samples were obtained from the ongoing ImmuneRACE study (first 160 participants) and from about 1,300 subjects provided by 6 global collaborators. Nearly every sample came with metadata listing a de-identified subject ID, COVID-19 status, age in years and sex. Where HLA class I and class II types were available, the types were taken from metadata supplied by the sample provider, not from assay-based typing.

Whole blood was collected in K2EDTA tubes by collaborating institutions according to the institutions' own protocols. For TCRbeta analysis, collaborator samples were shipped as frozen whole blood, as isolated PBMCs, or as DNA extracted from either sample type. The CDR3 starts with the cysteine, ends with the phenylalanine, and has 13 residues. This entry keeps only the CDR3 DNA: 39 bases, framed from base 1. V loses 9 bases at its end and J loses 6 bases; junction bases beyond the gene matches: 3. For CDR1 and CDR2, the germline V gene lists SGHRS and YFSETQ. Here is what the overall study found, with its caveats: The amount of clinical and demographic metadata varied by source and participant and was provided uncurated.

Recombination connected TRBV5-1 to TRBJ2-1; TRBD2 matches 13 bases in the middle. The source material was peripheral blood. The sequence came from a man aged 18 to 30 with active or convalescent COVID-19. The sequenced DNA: TGCGCCACCAGGACTAGCGGGGGCAATGAGCAGTTCTTC. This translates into CATRTSGGNEQFF.